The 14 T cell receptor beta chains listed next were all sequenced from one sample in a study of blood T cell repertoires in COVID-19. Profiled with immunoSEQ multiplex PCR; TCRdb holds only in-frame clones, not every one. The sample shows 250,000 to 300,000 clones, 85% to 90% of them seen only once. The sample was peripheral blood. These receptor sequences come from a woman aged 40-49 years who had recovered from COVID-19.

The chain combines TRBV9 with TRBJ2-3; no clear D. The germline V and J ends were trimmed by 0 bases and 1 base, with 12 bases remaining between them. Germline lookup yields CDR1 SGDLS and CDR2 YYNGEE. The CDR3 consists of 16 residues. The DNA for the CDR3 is TGTGCCAGCAGCGTAGCTAAGAGGCTTGGCACAGATACGCAGTATTTT. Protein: CASSVAKRLGTDTQYF.

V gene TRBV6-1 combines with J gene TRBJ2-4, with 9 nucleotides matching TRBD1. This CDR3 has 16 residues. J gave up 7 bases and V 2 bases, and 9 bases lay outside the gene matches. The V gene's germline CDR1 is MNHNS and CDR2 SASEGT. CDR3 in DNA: TGTGCCAGCAGTGAACAAGGGACAGGGTTTTATAACATTCAGTACTTC. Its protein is CASSEQGTGFYNIQYF.

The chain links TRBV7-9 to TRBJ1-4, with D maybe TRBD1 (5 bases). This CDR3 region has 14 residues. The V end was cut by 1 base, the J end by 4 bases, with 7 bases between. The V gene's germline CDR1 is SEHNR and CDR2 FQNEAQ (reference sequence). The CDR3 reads CASSLGQLNEKLFF. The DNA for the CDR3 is TGTGCCAGCAGCTTAGGACAGCTTAATGAAAAACTGTTTTTT.

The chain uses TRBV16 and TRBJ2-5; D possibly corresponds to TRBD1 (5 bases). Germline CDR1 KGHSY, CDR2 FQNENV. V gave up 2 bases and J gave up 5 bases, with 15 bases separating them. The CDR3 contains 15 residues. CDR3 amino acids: CASSQAPTDGETQYF. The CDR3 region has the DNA TGTGCCAGCAGCCAAGCTCCGACAGACGGGGAGACCCAGTACTTC.

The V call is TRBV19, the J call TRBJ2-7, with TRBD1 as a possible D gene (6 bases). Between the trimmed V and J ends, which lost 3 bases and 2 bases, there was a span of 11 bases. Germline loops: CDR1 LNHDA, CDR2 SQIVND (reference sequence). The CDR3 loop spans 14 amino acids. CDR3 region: CASSILDRPYEQYF. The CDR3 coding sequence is TGTGCCAGTAGTATCTTGGACAGACCCTACGAGCAGTACTTC.

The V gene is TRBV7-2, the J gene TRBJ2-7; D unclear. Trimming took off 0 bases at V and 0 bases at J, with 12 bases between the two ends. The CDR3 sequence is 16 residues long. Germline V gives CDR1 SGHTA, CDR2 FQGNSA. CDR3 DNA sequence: TGTGCCAGCAGCTTAGCGCTACTTACTTACTCCTACGAGCAGTACTTC. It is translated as CASSLALLTYSYEQYF.

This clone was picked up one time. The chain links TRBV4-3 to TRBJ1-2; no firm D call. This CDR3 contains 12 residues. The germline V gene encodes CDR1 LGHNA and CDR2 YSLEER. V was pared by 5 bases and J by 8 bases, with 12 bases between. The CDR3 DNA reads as TGCGCCAGCAGCTCAAATATAGCCGGCTACACCTTC. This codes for CASSSNIAGYTF.

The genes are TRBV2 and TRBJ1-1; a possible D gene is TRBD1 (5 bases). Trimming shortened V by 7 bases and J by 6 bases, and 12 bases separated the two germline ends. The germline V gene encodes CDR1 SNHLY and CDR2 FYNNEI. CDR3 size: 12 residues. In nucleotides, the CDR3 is TGTGCCAGCACCCTTGGGGGGGCTGAAGCTTTCTTT. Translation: CASTLGGAEAFF.

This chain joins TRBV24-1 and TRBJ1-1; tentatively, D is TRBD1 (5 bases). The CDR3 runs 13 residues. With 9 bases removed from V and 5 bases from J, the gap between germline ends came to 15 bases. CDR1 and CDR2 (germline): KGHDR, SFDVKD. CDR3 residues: CATPMGGRTEAFF. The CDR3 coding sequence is TGTGCCACCCCGATGGGGGGGAGGACTGAAGCTTTCTTT.

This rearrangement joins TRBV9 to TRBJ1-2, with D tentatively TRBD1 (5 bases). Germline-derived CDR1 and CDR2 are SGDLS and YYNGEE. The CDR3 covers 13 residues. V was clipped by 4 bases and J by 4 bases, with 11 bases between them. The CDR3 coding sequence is TGTGCCAGCAGCCCTCAGGGCGGCTATGGCTACACCTTC. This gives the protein CASSPQGGYGYTF.

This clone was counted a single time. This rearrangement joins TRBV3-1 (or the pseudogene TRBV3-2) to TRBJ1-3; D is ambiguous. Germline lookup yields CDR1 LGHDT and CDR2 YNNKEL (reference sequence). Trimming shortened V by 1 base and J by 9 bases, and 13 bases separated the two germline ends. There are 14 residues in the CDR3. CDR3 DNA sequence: TGTGCCAGCAGCCAAGGTGGCCCCGCGGGCACCATATATTTT. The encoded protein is CASSQGGPAGTIYF.

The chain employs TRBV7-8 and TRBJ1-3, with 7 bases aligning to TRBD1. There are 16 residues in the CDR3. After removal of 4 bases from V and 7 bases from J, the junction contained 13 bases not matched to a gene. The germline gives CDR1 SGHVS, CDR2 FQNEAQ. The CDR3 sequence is CASSSEGGQRFNTIYF. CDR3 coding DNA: TGTGCCAGCAGCTCCGAAGGGGGACAGCGCTTCAACACCATATATTTT.

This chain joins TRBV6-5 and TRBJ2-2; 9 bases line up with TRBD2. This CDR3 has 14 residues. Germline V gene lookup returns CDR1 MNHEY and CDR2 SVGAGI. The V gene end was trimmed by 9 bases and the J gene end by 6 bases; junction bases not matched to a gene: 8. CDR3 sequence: CASRIAGVSGELFF. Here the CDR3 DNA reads TGTGCCAGTCGGATAGCGGGGGTTTCCGGGGAGCTGTTTTTT.

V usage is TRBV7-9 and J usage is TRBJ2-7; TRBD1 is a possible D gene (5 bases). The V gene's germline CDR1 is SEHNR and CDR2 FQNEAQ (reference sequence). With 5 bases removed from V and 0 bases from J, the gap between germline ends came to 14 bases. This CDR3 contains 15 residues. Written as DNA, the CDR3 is TGTGCCAGCAGCCCAACAGACAGACACTCCTACGAGCAGTACTTC. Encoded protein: CASSPTDRHSYEQYF.